The clone carrying this TCR beta chain was recorded a few times. The record originates from a study of T cells after yellow fever vaccination. Using its own MiXCR run on the 5' RACE reads, TCRdb lists one record per CDR3 protein. This table has approximately 150,000 distinct CDR3 sequences, approximately 10% appearing once. Germline V lookup: CDR1 MNHNY, CDR2 SVGAGI (reference sequence). The CDR3 covers 16 residues. Trimming stripped 2 bases from V and 0 bases from J, with 11 bases between. The sequencing used CD8+ T cells sorted from PBMCs, collected 45 days after the yellow fever booster vaccination. The rearrangement uses TRBV6-6 and TRBJ1-5; D ambiguous. The source of this sequence is a man between 18 and 35 years old who received the YFV17D yellow fever vaccine. CDR3 DNA: TGTGCCAGCAGTTACCTCAGGTTAAGTAGCAATCAGCCCCAGCATTTT. This encodes CASSYLRLSSNQPQHF.